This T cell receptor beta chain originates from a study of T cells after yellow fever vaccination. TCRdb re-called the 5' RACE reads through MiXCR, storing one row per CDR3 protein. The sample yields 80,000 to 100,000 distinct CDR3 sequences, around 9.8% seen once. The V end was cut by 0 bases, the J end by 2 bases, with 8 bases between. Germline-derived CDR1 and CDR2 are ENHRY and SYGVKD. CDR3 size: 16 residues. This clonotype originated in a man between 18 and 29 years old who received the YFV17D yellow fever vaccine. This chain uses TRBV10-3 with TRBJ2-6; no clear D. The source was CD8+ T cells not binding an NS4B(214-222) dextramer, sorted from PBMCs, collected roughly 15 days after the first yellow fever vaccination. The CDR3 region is CAISESRVAGANVLTF. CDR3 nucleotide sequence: TGTGCCATCAGTGAGTCTAGGGTCGCTGGGGCCAACGTCCTGACTTTC.